The following is a TCR beta chain sequence with its context. One entry per CDR3 protein results from TCRdb running MiXCR on the RT-PCR reads. This sample carries 900,000 to 1,000,000 distinct CDR3 sequences, more than 15% of them seen once, and the ten largest clones take roughly 6%. These data originate in a study of patients and donors after allogeneic stem cell transplantation. Material: blood, either unsorted or a sorted T cell fraction (not recorded which). The clonotype originates from a human donor who was either an allogeneic HSCT recipient or a stem cell or donor lymphocyte infusion donor (not recorded which). It is not recorded whose cells these are; they may come from a transplant donor.

DNA for the CDR3: TGTGCCAGCAGGAAAAACCGGGACAGCGCGAACACCGGGGAGCTGTTTTTT. Translated: CASRKNRDSANTGELFF. V and J are TRBV2 and TRBJ2-2; 7 bases line up with TRBD1. Germline V gene data show CDR1 as SNHLY and CDR2 as FYNNEI. V lost 6 bases to trimming and J lost 0 bases; unmatched junction nucleotides: 10. CDR3 length equals 17 residues.